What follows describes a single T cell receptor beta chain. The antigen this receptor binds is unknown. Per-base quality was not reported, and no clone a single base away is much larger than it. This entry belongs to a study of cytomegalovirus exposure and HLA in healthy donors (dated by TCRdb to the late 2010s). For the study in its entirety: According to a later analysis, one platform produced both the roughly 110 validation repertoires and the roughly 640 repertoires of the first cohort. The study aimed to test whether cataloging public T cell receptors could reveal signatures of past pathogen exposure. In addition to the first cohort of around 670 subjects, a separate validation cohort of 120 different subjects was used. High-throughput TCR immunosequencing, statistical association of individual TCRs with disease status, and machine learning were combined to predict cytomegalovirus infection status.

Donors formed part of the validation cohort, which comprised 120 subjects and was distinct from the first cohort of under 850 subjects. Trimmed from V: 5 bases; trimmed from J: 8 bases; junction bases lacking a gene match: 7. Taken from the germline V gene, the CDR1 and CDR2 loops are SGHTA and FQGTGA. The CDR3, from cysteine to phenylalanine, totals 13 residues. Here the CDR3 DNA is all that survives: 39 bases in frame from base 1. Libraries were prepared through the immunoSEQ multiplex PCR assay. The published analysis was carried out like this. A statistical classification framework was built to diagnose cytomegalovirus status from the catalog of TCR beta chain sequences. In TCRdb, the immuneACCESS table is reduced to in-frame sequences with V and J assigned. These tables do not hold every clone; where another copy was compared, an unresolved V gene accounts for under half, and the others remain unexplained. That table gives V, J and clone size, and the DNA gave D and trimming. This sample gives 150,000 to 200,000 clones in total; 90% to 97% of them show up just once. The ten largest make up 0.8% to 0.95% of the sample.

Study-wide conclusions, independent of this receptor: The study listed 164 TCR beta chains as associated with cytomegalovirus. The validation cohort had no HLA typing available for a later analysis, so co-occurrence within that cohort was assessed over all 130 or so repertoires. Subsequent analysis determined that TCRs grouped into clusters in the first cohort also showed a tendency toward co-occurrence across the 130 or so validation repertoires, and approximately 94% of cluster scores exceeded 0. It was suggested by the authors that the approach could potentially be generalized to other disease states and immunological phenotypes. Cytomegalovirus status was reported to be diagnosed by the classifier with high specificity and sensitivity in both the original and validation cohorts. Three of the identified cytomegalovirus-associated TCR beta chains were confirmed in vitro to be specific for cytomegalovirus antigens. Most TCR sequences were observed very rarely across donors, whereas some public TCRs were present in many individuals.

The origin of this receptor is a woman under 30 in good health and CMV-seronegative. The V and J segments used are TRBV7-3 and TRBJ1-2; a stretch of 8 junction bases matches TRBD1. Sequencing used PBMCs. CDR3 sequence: CASSPTGGGGYTF. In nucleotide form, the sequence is TGTGCCAGCAGCCCCACAGGGGGAGGCGGCTACACCTTC.